This T cell receptor beta chain was captured in a study of T cells in Graves' hyperthyroidism and ophthalmopathy. Broader study findings: Most thyroid clonotypes with frequency above 0.001 were detected in blood. Ophthalmopathy, as predicted by the model, came a median around 7 months after the prediction.

With regard to this clonotype: Its antigen is not identified.

Every diagnosis used clinical symptoms, serum thyroxine and TRAb, thyroid ultrasound and orbital computed tomography. RNA transcripts were the template for amplifying TCR beta CDR3 regions. In the first-round RT-PCR of the TCR CDR3, the HTBI primer set was used. TCRdb re-analysed the multiplex PCR reads in MiXCR, keeping a single row per CDR3 protein. The sample has about 350,000 distinct CDR3 sequences, over 11% seen once. V lost 1 base and J lost 3, with 11 bases in between. This CDR3 contains 14 residues. Germline lookup yields CDR1 SGHRS and CDR2 YFSETQ. The receptor's source is a woman in her twenties or thirties with Graves' hyperthyroidism. J is TRBJ2-7 and V is TRBV5-1; D not certain. Sequencing was performed on blood. CDR3 amino acids: CASSLPGRYYEQYF. The CDR3 region has the DNA TGCGCCAGCAGCTTGCCCGGACGGTACTACGAGCAGTACTTC.